A selection of T cell receptor beta chains follows, all from one sample in a study of shared clonotypes between healthy human individuals. Assay used: immunoSEQ multiplex PCR; TCRdb lists only in-frame clones, some missing. Of under 850,000 clones listed, approximately 72% are singletons. Input material: memory CD4+ T cells sorted from blood. The receptors originated from a woman aged 30 to 39 in good health. CDR3s include the opening cysteine and the closing phenylalanine or tryptophan. A D gene is named only where the DNA matches it firmly. Size tells how often a clone was seen (once, few, many) or the class of an expanded clone, and some rows leave it out.

CASSWDGLSYEQYF,TGTGCCAGCAGTTGGGACGGACTCTCCTACGAGCAGTACTTC,TRBV28,-,-,TRBJ2-7
CASSQNTGELFF,TGCGCCAGCAGTCAGAACACCGGGGAGCTGTTTTTT,TRBV10-1,-,few,TRBJ2-2
CASSLRTGIDTGELFF,TGCGCCAGCAGCCTTCGGACAGGGATAGACACCGGGGAGCTGTTTTTT,TRBV4-1,TRBD1,-,TRBJ2-2
CASRNTLRDTEAFF,TGTGCCAGTCGAAACACCCTCCGGGACACTGAAGCTTTCTTT,TRBV6-4,-,many,TRBJ1-1
CASSLASEGGRVYEQYF,TGTGCCAGCAGCTTAGCCTCGGAGGGCGGGAGGGTCTACGAGCAGTACTTC,TRBV13,TRBD2,-,TRBJ2-7
CASGSGRRLETQYF,TGTGCCAGCGGGAGCGGGAGACGTTTAGAGACCCAGTACTTC,TRBV2,TRBD2,-,TRBJ2-5
CASSSPGGGETQYF,TGTGCCAGCAGCTCCCCGGGGGGGGGAGAGACCCAGTACTTC,TRBV27,TRBD2,-,TRBJ2-5
CASSLISGHLSPPEQYF,TGTGCCAGCAGCTTAATTTCAGGACATTTGTCTCCTCCCGAGCAGTACTTC,TRBV7-9,-,-,TRBJ2-7
CASSLDSYTYEQYF,TGTGCCAGCAGCTTAGATTCATATACCTACGAGCAGTACTTC,TRBV11-2,-,-,TRBJ2-7
CASSLGGWAEETQYF,TGTGCCAGCAGCCTAGGGGGATGGGCGGAAGAGACCCAGTACTTC,TRBV7-9,-,-,TRBJ2-5
CATKGSPRGNNEQFF,TGTGCCACCAAAGGTAGCCCCCGAGGTAACAATGAGCAGTTCTTC,TRBV19,-,once,TRBJ2-1
CAILLNTEAFF,TGTGCCATCTTACTGAACACTGAAGCTTTCTTT,TRBV10-3,-,few,TRBJ1-1
CATSTRASGTTDTQYF,TGTGCCACTTCAACCCGGGCTAGCGGAACCACAGATACGCAGTATTTT,TRBV19,TRBD2,once,TRBJ2-3
CASSQPGQGMKVGYTF,TGCGCCAGCAGCCAACCGGGACAGGGCATGAAAGTTGGCTACACCTTC,TRBV4-1,TRBD1,-,TRBJ1-2
CASLTGGAKDTQYF,TGTGCCAGTCTGACAGGGGGCGCGAAAGATACGCAGTATTTT,TRBV28,TRBD1,-,TRBJ2-3
CASSPGTGDNEQFF,TGTGCCAGCTCACCGGGTACGGGGGACAATGAGCAGTTCTTC,TRBV18,-,-,TRBJ2-1
CASSGGGTAYEQYF,TGTGCCAGCAGCGGGGGGGGCACTGCCTACGAGCAGTACTTC,TRBV11-2,-,-,TRBJ2-7
CAWSVYRGASNQPQHF,TGTGCCTGGAGTGTCTACAGGGGGGCAAGCAATCAGCCCCAGCATTTT,TRBV30,TRBD1,-,TRBJ1-5
CASSYGGSGQETQYF,TGTGCCAGCAGTTACGGCGGGAGTGGGCAAGAGACCCAGTACTTC,TRBV6-6,TRBD2,-,TRBJ2-5
CASSLVSTEETQYF,TGCGCCAGCAGCTTGGTCAGTACCGAGGAGACCCAGTACTTC,TRBV5-1,-,-,TRBJ2-5
CAWRSGLTNTEAFF,TGTGCCTGGAGATCGGGGCTAACGAACACTGAAGCTTTCTTT,TRBV30,-,-,TRBJ1-1
CASSYRPGQGEITF,TGTGCCAGCAGTTACAGGCCCGGACAGGGGGAAATCACCTTC,TRBV6-5,TRBD1,-,TRBJ1-2
CASSLLAGNPGGELFF,TGTGCCAGCAGTCTCCTAGCGGGAAACCCCGGCGGGGAGCTGTTTTTT,TRBV27,TRBD2,-,TRBJ2-2
CASSQDPGQRYSGANVLTF,TGCGCCAGCAGCCAAGATCCCGGACAGCGGTATTCTGGGGCCAACGTCCTGACTTTC,TRBV4-1,-,-,TRBJ2-6
CASSGLAIQGAAFF,TGTGCCAGCAGCGGGTTGGCCATTCAAGGGGCAGCTTTCTTT,TRBV9,-,-,TRBJ1-1
CASSYSVTSPLHF,TGTGCCAGCAGTTACAGCGTAACTTCACCCCTCCACTTT,TRBV6-5,-,-,TRBJ1-6
CASSQLNCMDNQPQHF,TGCGCCAGCAGTCAATTAAACTGTATGGACAATCAGCCCCAGCATTTT,TRBV23-1,-,-,TRBJ1-5
CASSERGVDQPQHF,TGTGCCAGCAGTGAAAGGGGGGTGGATCAGCCCCAGCATTTT,TRBV6-1,-,-,TRBJ1-5
CASSSTGDSEKLFF,TGCGCCAGCAGCTCGACAGGGGATTCGGAAAAACTGTTTTTT,TRBV5-1,TRBD1,few,TRBJ1-4
CASSLDPSSGGNTIYF,TGCGCCAGCAGCTTAGACCCGTCCTCTGGTGGAAACACCATATATTTT,TRBV5-1,-,-,TRBJ1-3
CASSPFTLASGSDIQYF,TGTGCCAGCAGCCCTTTTACCCTTGCTAGCGGGAGTGATATTCAGTACTTC,TRBV7-9,TRBD2,-,TRBJ2-4
CASSLIGLARKNEQFF,TGTGCCAGCAGCTTGATTGGGTTAGCGAGGAAGAATGAGCAGTTCTTC,TRBV5-8,-,-,TRBJ2-1
CASFTSAGIKETQYF,TGTGCCAGCTTCACGTCGGCGGGAATTAAAGAGACCCAGTACTTC,TRBV18,-,-,TRBJ2-5
CASSLDNQRGGRETQYF,TGCGCCAGCAGCTTGGATAACCAGCGGGGTGGTCGGGAGACCCAGTACTTC,TRBV5-1,TRBD2,-,TRBJ2-5
CASSLSSGIVSEQFF,TGTGCCAGCAGTTTATCCAGCGGGATTGTAAGTGAGCAGTTCTTC,TRBV28,TRBD2,few,TRBJ2-1
CASRTDQGGNQPQHF,TGTGCCAGCAGAACGGACCAGGGGGGCAATCAGCCCCAGCATTTT,TRBV6-1,TRBD1,-,TRBJ1-5
CASSPSGRLNTGELFF,TGTGCCAGCAGCCCTAGCGGGAGACTGAACACCGGGGAGCTGTTTTTT,TRBV11-2,TRBD2,-,TRBJ2-2
CAAAGTDGVRVQTGELFF,TGTGCCGCAGCGGGGACAGACGGCGTAAGGGTGCAAACCGGGGAGCTGTTTTTT,TRBV21-1,-,-,TRBJ2-2
CASSVNEGYYYEQYF,TGTGCCAGCAGCGTAAACGAAGGTTATTACTACGAGCAGTACTTC,TRBV9,-,-,TRBJ2-7
CASSEGATAQETQYF,TGTGCCAGCAGTGAAGGTGCGACAGCACAAGAGACCCAGTACTTC,TRBV6-1,-,-,TRBJ2-5
CASSLGHQTYGYTF,TGTGCCAGCAGTTTAGGACACCAAACCTATGGCTACACCTTC,TRBV28,-,-,TRBJ1-2
CASSAQERELDTQYF,TGCGCCAGCAGTGCCCAGGAGCGGGAGTTAGATACGCAGTATTTT,TRBV10-1,TRBD2,-,TRBJ2-3
CASSSAGGTGSYEQYF,TGTGCCAGCAGTTCCGCCGGGGGGACGGGGTCCTACGAGCAGTACTTC,TRBV28,TRBD2,-,TRBJ2-7
CAISEGTSGSLEQFF,TGTGCCATCAGTGAGGGGACTAGCGGGAGTCTTGAGCAGTTCTTC,TRBV10-3,TRBD2,-,TRBJ2-1
CASSKAAREVEQYF,TGTGCCAGCTCAAAAGCGGCAAGGGAGGTCGAGCAGTACTTC,TRBV18,-,-,TRBJ2-7
CATSAYLTGNTIYF,TGTGCCACCAGCGCATACTTGACGGGAAACACCATATATTTT,TRBV15,-,-,TRBJ1-3
CASSPSTGTPENYGYTF,TGTGCCAGCAGTCCCAGCACCGGGACACCAGAAAACTATGGCTACACCTTC,TRBV28,-,-,TRBJ1-2
CASAPDRMQPQHF,TGTGCTAGTGCCCCGGACAGAATGCAGCCCCAGCATTTT,TRBV12-5,-,-,TRBJ1-5
CACPRDGYTF,TGTGCCTGCCCTAGGGATGGCTACACCTTC,TRBV30,-,-,TRBJ1-2
CASSMIHATGELFF,TGTGCCAGCAGTATGATCCATGCTACTGGGGAGCTGTTTTTT,TRBV2,-,-,TRBJ2-2
CASSMDPAALHSNQPQHF,TGTGCCAGTAGTATGGACCCTGCGGCGCTCCATAGCAATCAGCCCCAGCATTTT,TRBV19,-,few,TRBJ1-5
CASSPTGTDTQYF,TGTGCCAGCTCACCGACAGGGACAGATACGCAGTATTTT,TRBV18,TRBD1,-,TRBJ2-3
CSARQSTDTQYF,TGCAGCGCTCGACAGAGCACAGATACGCAGTATTTT,TRBV29-1,-,-,TRBJ2-3